Shown below are 9 T cell receptor beta chains from a single sample sequenced in a study of somatic mutations in cytotoxic T cells in rheumatoid arthritis (dated by TCRdb to about 2017). Receptor amplification or capture employed the immunoSEQ multiplex PCR assay. Not all clones reach the TCRdb copy of this immuneACCESS table, which keeps in-frame sequences only. Checked studies attribute under half of the gap to unresolved V genes and leave the rest unexplained. The sample table contains under 5,500 clones; only one count was recorded for about 80% of them. In total, the top ten clones hold 25% to 35% of the sample. Sequenced input: CD8+ T cells sorted from blood. The source of these receptors is a woman aged 55-70 years with rheumatoid arthritis.

The chain combines TRBV13 with TRBJ1-2, with 8 bases lining up with TRBD1. The CDR3 sequence is 15 residues long. CDR1 is PRHDT and CDR2 is FYEKMQ in the germline V gene (reference sequence). V trimming: 1 base; J trimming: 4 bases; junction bases outside the gene matches: 5. CDR3 in amino acids: CASSLVITGGYGYTF. CDR3 in DNA: TGTGCCAGCAGCTTAGTTATTACAGGGGGCTATGGCTACACCTTC.

The rearrangement links TRBV13 to TRBJ2-5, with D possibly being TRBD1 (5 bases). The V gene lost 1 base and the J gene lost 1 base, with 7 bases spanning the gap. The CDR3 contains 14 residues. The germline V gene encodes CDR1 PRHDT and CDR2 FYEKMQ (reference sequence). The DNA for the CDR3 is TGTGCCAGCAGCTTAGAGGGGTTCCAAGAGACCCAGTACTTC. This translates into CASSLEGFQETQYF.

V gene TRBV9 combines with J gene TRBJ1-3; TRBD1 might be the D (6 bases). CDR1 SGDLS and CDR2 YYNGEE come from the germline V gene. CDR3 length: 11 amino acids. Trimming removed 4 bases at V and 8 bases at J, with 7 bases between. CDR3 loop: CASSPGDTIYF. The CDR3 coding sequence is TGTGCCAGCAGCCCAGGGGACACCATATATTTT.

The rearrangement joins TRBV29-1 to TRBJ2-5; D is ambiguous. The J call may be in error: the DNA end matches TRBJ2-7 better. The CDR3 is 15 residues long. In germline, CDR1 is SQVTM, CDR2 ANQGSEA. The CDR3 DNA follows: TGCAGCGTTGAAGATTTGTACAACAGCCGATACGAGCAGTACTTC. Its protein is CSVEDLYNSRYEQYF.

The chain joins TRBV6-4 to TRBJ1-6; the match to TRBD1 covers 9 bases. Germline loops: CDR1 MRHNA, CDR2 SNTAGT. V lost 5 bases and J lost 6; bases outside the gene matches: 8. This CDR3 comprises 16 residues. The CDR3 DNA reads TGTGCCAGCAGTCTCGAGGCGGGACAGGGTAATTCACCCCTCCACTTT. This translates into CASSLEAGQGNSPLHF.

The rearrangement links TRBV27 to TRBJ2-1; TRBD1 is a possible D gene (5 bases). With 0 bases removed from V and 1 base from J, the gap between germline ends came to 7 bases. This CDR3 spans 15 amino acids. Germline CDR1 MNHEY, CDR2 SMNVEV (reference sequence). The CDR3 region has the DNA TGTGCCAGCAGTTTATCTCCAGGGTCCTACAATGAGCAGTTCTTC. It specifies CASSLSPGSYNEQFF.

The rearrangement joins TRBV19 to TRBJ1-3, with D maybe TRBD1 (5 bases). The CDR3 spans 17 residues. From germline, CDR1 is LNHDA and CDR2 SQIVND (reference sequence). The V end lost 5 bases, the J end lost 0 bases, and 17 bases lay between the germline ends. CDR3 region: CASSQIPGPTSGNTIYF. CDR3 in DNA: TGTGCCAGTAGTCAAATCCCAGGGCCGACCTCTGGAAACACCATATATTTT. Supplemented by reference TRBV19 and TRBJ1-3, the full variable domain reads DGGITQSPKYLFRKEGQNVTLSCEQNLNHDAMYWYRQDPGQGLRLIYYSQIVNDFQKGDIAEGYSVSREKKESFPLTVTSAQKNPTAFYLCASSQIPGPTSGNTIYFGEGSWLTVV.

V is TRBV7-8 and J is TRBJ1-1; 9 nucleotides agree with TRBD1. V shed 6 bases, J shed 7 bases, and the junction held 6 bases outside the gene matches. CDR1 and CDR2 (germline): SGHVS, FQNEAQ. There are 13 residues in the CDR3. CDR3 bases: TGTGCCAGCAGTAGGACAGGGGCAATTGAAGCTTTCTTT. It is translated as CASSRTGAIEAFF.

The rearrangement links TRBV21-1 to TRBJ2-7; the table names TRBD2, a call not compared with the DNA. TRBV21-1 is shown as a pseudogene. The CDR3 sequence is 15 residues long. CDR3 sequence: CASSKGGGSIGEQYV. The CDR3 DNA sequence: TGTGCCAGCAGCAAAGGGGGGGGATCCATCGGCGAGCAGTACGTC.